These T cell receptor beta chains were read from a single sample in a study of blood T cell repertoires in COVID-19. Produced via immunoSEQ multiplex PCR; TCRdb's table is partial and in-frame only. This table holds 200,000 to 250,000 clones, around 80% found once. The specimen sequenced was peripheral blood. These receptors were collected from a woman aged 25-40 years with COVID-19, enrolled during active disease. Both conserved end residues are part of each CDR3. The order of the fields is D gene, J gene, V gene, clone size, CDR3 protein, CDR3 DNA. A D gene is named only where the DNA matches it firmly. Part of the rows lack a size; the others show once, few, many or a class for expanded clones.

d_call: TRBD1
j_call: TRBJ1-1
v_call: TRBV18
clone_size: NA
cdr3_aa: CASSRDRDTEAFF
cdr3_nt: TGTGCCAGCTCCCGGGACAGGGACACTGAAGCTTTCTTT

d_call: TRBD2
j_call: TRBJ2-1
v_call: TRBV4-3
clone_size: NA
cdr3_aa: CASSQLAGAGYNEQFF
cdr3_nt: TGCGCCAGCAGCCAGCTAGCGGGAGCGGGTTACAATGAGCAGTTCTTC

d_call: NA
j_call: TRBJ1-1
v_call: TRBV7-2
clone_size: few
cdr3_aa: CASSFSPGDTEAFF
cdr3_nt: TGTGCCAGCAGCTTTTCCCCAGGGGACACTGAAGCTTTCTTT

d_call: NA
j_call: TRBJ2-5
v_call: TRBV3-1/TRBV3-2
clone_size: NA
cdr3_aa: CASRSGPQNKETQYF
cdr3_nt: TGTGCCAGCAGATCTGGTCCGCAAAACAAAGAGACCCAGTACTTC

d_call: TRBD2
j_call: TRBJ2-6
v_call: TRBV19
clone_size: few
cdr3_aa: CASSRLTGSGRVAGANVLTF
cdr3_nt: TGTGCCAGTAGCCGCCTGACGGGTAGCGGGAGAGTTGCTGGGGCCAACGTCCTGACTTTC

d_call: NA
j_call: TRBJ1-2
v_call: TRBV6-6
clone_size: NA
cdr3_aa: CASSRNGYTF
cdr3_nt: TGTGCCAGCAGCAGGAATGGCTACACCTTC

d_call: NA
j_call: TRBJ2-2
v_call: TRBV7-9
clone_size: NA
cdr3_aa: CASSLLPTGELFF
cdr3_nt: TGTGCCAGCAGCTTACTCCCGACCGGGGAGCTGTTTTTT

d_call: NA
j_call: TRBJ1-5
v_call: TRBV5-8
clone_size: many
cdr3_aa: CASSLDSGYSNQPQHF
cdr3_nt: TGTGCCAGCAGCTTGGACTCAGGTTATAGCAATCAGCCCCAGCATTTT

d_call: NA
j_call: TRBJ1-2
v_call: TRBV30
clone_size: NA
cdr3_aa: CAWSEVALGGYTF
cdr3_nt: TGTGCCTGGAGTGAAGTGGCGCTCGGGGGCTACACCTTC

d_call: NA
j_call: TRBJ2-7
v_call: TRBV11-2
clone_size: NA
cdr3_aa: CASSLERGDTMEQYF
cdr3_nt: TGTGCCAGCAGCCTCGAACGAGGTGATACGATGGAGCAGTACTTC

d_call: NA
j_call: TRBJ2-3
v_call: TRBV11-2
clone_size: NA
cdr3_aa: CASSLYGRDTQYF
cdr3_nt: TGTGCCAGCAGCTTATACGGTCGGGATACGCAGTATTTT

d_call: TRBD1
j_call: TRBJ2-4
v_call: TRBV6-6
clone_size: NA
cdr3_aa: CASSPGQTGNIQYF
cdr3_nt: TGTGCCAGCAGTCCGGGACAGACTGGAAACATTCAGTACTTC

d_call: NA
j_call: TRBJ2-2
v_call: TRBV5-8
clone_size: NA
cdr3_aa: CASSLEWGRNTGELFF
cdr3_nt: TGTGCCAGCAGCTTGGAATGGGGCAGGAACACCGGGGAGCTGTTTTTT

d_call: TRBD2
j_call: TRBJ2-1
v_call: TRBV4-3
clone_size: NA
cdr3_aa: CASSQSEAGGWSDEQFF
cdr3_nt: TGCGCCAGCAGCCAAAGCGAAGCGGGAGGGTGGTCAGATGAGCAGTTCTTC

d_call: NA
j_call: TRBJ2-1
v_call: TRBV9
clone_size: NA
cdr3_aa: CASSVYGGGGKDEQFF
cdr3_nt: TGTGCCAGCAGCGTATATGGGGGAGGCGGGAAGGATGAGCAGTTCTTC

d_call: TRBD2
j_call: TRBJ2-3
v_call: TRBV19
clone_size: NA
cdr3_aa: CASTNLAGSTDTQYF
cdr3_nt: TGTGCCAGTACGAACCTAGCGGGATCCACAGATACGCAGTATTTT

d_call: TRBD1
j_call: TRBJ1-4
v_call: TRBV5-4
clone_size: NA
cdr3_aa: CASSSQGAFNEKLFF
cdr3_nt: TGTGCCAGCAGCTCGCAGGGGGCTTTTAATGAAAAACTGTTTTTT

d_call: TRBD2
j_call: TRBJ2-3
v_call: TRBV15
clone_size: NA
cdr3_aa: CATSSHSGRPGGDTQYF
cdr3_nt: TGTGCCACCAGCAGTCATAGCGGGCGCCCCGGGGGAGATACGCAGTATTTT

d_call: NA
j_call: TRBJ1-1
v_call: TRBV5-6
clone_size: NA
cdr3_aa: CASSLWGGGTEAFF
cdr3_nt: TGTGCCAGCAGCTTGTGGGGAGGAGGGACTGAAGCTTTCTTT

d_call: NA
j_call: TRBJ2-7
v_call: TRBV4-3
clone_size: few
cdr3_aa: CASSQETVPTYEQYF
cdr3_nt: TGCGCCAGCAGCCAAGAGACAGTCCCCACCTACGAGCAGTACTTC

d_call: NA
j_call: TRBJ1-1
v_call: TRBV29-1
clone_size: NA
cdr3_aa: CSGREAMNTEAFF
cdr3_nt: TGCAGCGGAAGAGAAGCCATGAACACTGAAGCTTTCTTT

d_call: TRBD1
j_call: TRBJ1-2
v_call: TRBV18
clone_size: NA
cdr3_aa: CASSDLQGALNGYTF
cdr3_nt: TGTGCCAGCTCCGACCTACAGGGGGCGCTTAATGGCTACACCTTC

d_call: NA
j_call: TRBJ1-5
v_call: TRBV27
clone_size: NA
cdr3_aa: CASSYRREDQPQHF
cdr3_nt: TGTGCCAGCAGTTACAGGAGGGAGGATCAGCCCCAGCATTTT

d_call: NA
j_call: TRBJ1-2
v_call: TRBV10-3
clone_size: NA
cdr3_aa: CAISEGEETNYGYTF
cdr3_nt: TGTGCCATCAGTGAGGGGGAGGAAACTAACTATGGCTACACCTTC

d_call: TRBD1
j_call: TRBJ2-5
v_call: TRBV7-2
clone_size: NA
cdr3_aa: CASSPGTGVETQYF
cdr3_nt: TGTGCCAGCAGCCCCGGGACAGGGGTAGAGACCCAGTACTTC

d_call: NA
j_call: TRBJ1-5
v_call: TRBV6-5
clone_size: NA
cdr3_aa: CASTEGGAGRPQHF
cdr3_nt: TGTGCCAGCACCGAGGGGGGGGCGGGTAGGCCCCAGCATTTT

d_call: NA
j_call: TRBJ2-2
v_call: TRBV30
clone_size: NA
cdr3_aa: CAWSVLRRGWAGELFF
cdr3_nt: TGTGCCTGGAGTGTACTTCGACGGGGGTGGGCCGGGGAGCTGTTTTTT

d_call: NA
j_call: TRBJ1-1
v_call: TRBV11-1
clone_size: NA
cdr3_aa: CASSLVLGGTEAFF
cdr3_nt: TGTGCCAGCAGCTTAGTATTAGGGGGCACTGAAGCTTTCTTT

d_call: TRBD1
j_call: TRBJ1-4
v_call: TRBV4-2
clone_size: NA
cdr3_aa: CASKGQGAEKLFF
cdr3_nt: TGTGCCAGCAAGGGACAGGGGGCTGAAAAACTGTTTTTT

d_call: TRBD1
j_call: TRBJ1-1
v_call: TRBV6-1
clone_size: NA
cdr3_aa: CASSDRPPRDSEAFF
cdr3_nt: TGTGCCAGCAGTGATAGGCCTCCCCGGGACAGTGAAGCTTTCTTT

d_call: TRBD2
j_call: TRBJ2-1
v_call: TRBV6-5
clone_size: NA
cdr3_aa: CASSLGGLAGEFF
cdr3_nt: TGTGCCAGCAGCCTTGGGGGACTAGCGGGGGAGTTCTTC

d_call: TRBD1
j_call: TRBJ1-2
v_call: TRBV5-1
clone_size: NA
cdr3_aa: CASSSGTGVNYGYTF
cdr3_nt: TGCGCCAGCAGTTCCGGGACAGGGGTAAACTATGGCTACACCTTC

d_call: NA
j_call: TRBJ1-1
v_call: TRBV7-2
clone_size: NA
cdr3_aa: CASSLDRGARWAFF
cdr3_nt: TGTGCCAGCAGCTTAGACCGGGGGGCGAGGTGGGCTTTCTTT

d_call: TRBD1
j_call: TRBJ1-1
v_call: TRBV18
clone_size: NA
cdr3_aa: CASSPSGQGAMNTEAFF
cdr3_nt: TGTGCCAGCTCACCATCAGGACAGGGGGCTATGAACACTGAAGCTTTCTTT

d_call: TRBD2
j_call: TRBJ2-7
v_call: TRBV2
clone_size: NA
cdr3_aa: CASSLTRGGQYYEQYF
cdr3_nt: TGTGCCAGCAGTCTCACGCGGGGGGGACAGTACTACGAGCAGTACTTC

d_call: NA
j_call: TRBJ2-5
v_call: TRBV11-2
clone_size: NA
cdr3_aa: CASSTTGKETQYF
cdr3_nt: TGTGCCAGCAGCACTACAGGCAAAGAGACCCAGTACTTC

d_call: NA
j_call: TRBJ1-1
v_call: TRBV2
clone_size: NA
cdr3_aa: CASSPGVEAFF
cdr3_nt: TGTGCCAGCAGTCCGGGGGTTGAAGCTTTCTTT

d_call: NA
j_call: TRBJ2-5
v_call: TRBV12-3/TRBV12-4
clone_size: NA
cdr3_aa: CASSPSVQETQYF
cdr3_nt: TGTGCCAGCAGTCCTAGCGTCCAAGAGACCCAGTACTTC

d_call: NA
j_call: TRBJ2-1
v_call: TRBV3-1/TRBV3-2
clone_size: NA
cdr3_aa: CASSQDRGSQFF
cdr3_nt: TGTGCCAGCAGCCAAGATCGGGGATCCCAGTTCTTC

d_call: TRBD1
j_call: TRBJ2-1
v_call: TRBV25-1
clone_size: NA
cdr3_aa: CASSEFGQGTDSYNEQFF
cdr3_nt: TGTGCCAGCAGTGAATTCGGACAGGGCACCGACTCCTACAATGAGCAGTTCTTC

d_call: TRBD2
j_call: TRBJ2-3
v_call: TRBV11-2
clone_size: NA
cdr3_aa: CASSPRAVIAGVGGTQYF
cdr3_nt: TGTGCCAGCAGCCCCCGTGCTGTGATAGCGGGAGTAGGCGGTACGCAGTATTTT

d_call: NA
j_call: TRBJ1-5
v_call: TRBV18
clone_size: few
cdr3_aa: CASSPQGLSNQPQHF
cdr3_nt: TGTGCCAGCTCACCACAGGGGCTTAGCAATCAGCCCCAGCATTTT

d_call: TRBD1
j_call: TRBJ1-1
v_call: TRBV2
clone_size: NA
cdr3_aa: CASSRQGVSTEAFF
cdr3_nt: TGTGCCAGCAGCAGACAGGGGGTGAGCACTGAAGCTTTCTTT

d_call: TRBD1
j_call: TRBJ2-1
v_call: TRBV6-6
clone_size: NA
cdr3_aa: CASSYVARGQNEQFF
cdr3_nt: TGTGCCAGCAGTTACGTCGCCAGGGGGCAGAATGAGCAGTTCTTC

d_call: NA
j_call: TRBJ1-5
v_call: TRBV19
clone_size: few
cdr3_aa: CASSILQGLLGNQPQHF
cdr3_nt: TGTGCCAGTAGTATACTCCAGGGCCTCCTTGGCAATCAGCCCCAGCATTTT

d_call: TRBD2
j_call: TRBJ2-3
v_call: TRBV24-1
clone_size: NA
cdr3_aa: CATRDSGADTQYF
cdr3_nt: TGTGCCACGAGGGATAGCGGGGCTGATACGCAGTATTTT

d_call: TRBD2
j_call: TRBJ2-3
v_call: TRBV5-4
clone_size: NA
cdr3_aa: CASSLLAGEVDTQYF
cdr3_nt: TGTGCCAGCAGCTTACTAGCGGGAGAGGTAGATACGCAGTATTTT

d_call: NA
j_call: TRBJ1-5
v_call: TRBV3-1/TRBV3-2
clone_size: once
cdr3_aa: CASSQAGGNQPQHF
cdr3_nt: TGTGCCAGCAGCCAAGCGGGAGGCAATCAGCCCCAGCATTTT